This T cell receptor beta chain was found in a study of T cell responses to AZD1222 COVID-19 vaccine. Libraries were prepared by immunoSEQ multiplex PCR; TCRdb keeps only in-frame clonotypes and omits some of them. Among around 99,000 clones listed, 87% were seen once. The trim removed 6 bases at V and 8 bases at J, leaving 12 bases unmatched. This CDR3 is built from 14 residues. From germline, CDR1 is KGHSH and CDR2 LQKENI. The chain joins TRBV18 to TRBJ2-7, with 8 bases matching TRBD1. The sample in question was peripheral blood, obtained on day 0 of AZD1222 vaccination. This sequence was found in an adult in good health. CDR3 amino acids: CASSPNSGTGKQYF. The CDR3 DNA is TGTGCCAGCTCGCCTAACTCCGGGACAGGCAAGCAGTACTTC. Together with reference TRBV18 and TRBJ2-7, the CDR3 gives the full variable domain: NAGVMQNPRHLVRRRGQEARLRCSPMKGHSHVYWYRQLPEEGLKFMVYLQKENIIDESGMPKERFSAEFPKEGPSILRIQQVVRGDSAAYFCASSPNSGTGKQYFGPGTRLTVT.